These T cell receptor beta chains were read from a single sample in a study of graft-versus-host responses after intestinal transplantation. Sequenced by immunoSEQ multiplex PCR; TCRdb stores in-frame clones only, minus some. The table includes over 45,000 clones, roughly 90% detected once. This specimen consisted of PBMCs, obtained 26 days after transplant. These TCRs come from a human patient who received an intestinal transplant, so some T cells may come from the graft donor. CDR3s include the opening cysteine and the closing phenylalanine or tryptophan. The order of the fields is clone size, V gene, D gene, J gene, CDR3 protein, CDR3 DNA. A D gene is named only where the DNA matches it firmly. Not every row has a clone size; where given, it reads once, few, many or a size class.

-	TRBV2	-	TRBJ2-5	CASSVTRETQYF	TGTGCCAGCAGTGTTACGAGGGAGACCCAGTACTTC
-	TRBV15	-	TRBJ1-2	CATSRDEEEVFSFYGYTF	TGTGCCACCAGCAGAGATGAGGAGGAAGTGTTCAGCTTTTATGGCTACACCTTC
-	TRBV28	TRBD1	TRBJ1-6	CASLFSGQGRIDNSPLHF	TGTGCCAGCCTCTTTAGCGGACAGGGGCGTATAGATAATTCACCCCTCCACTTT
-	TRBV6-1	-	TRBJ2-4	CASSDFSQAKNIQYF	TGTGCCAGCAGTGATTTTAGTCAAGCCAAAAACATTCAGTACTTC
-	TRBV5-4	-	TRBJ1-6	CASSSGQILNSPLHF	TGTGCCAGCAGCTCGGGACAAATTCTGAATTCACCCCTCCACTTT
few	TRBV4-1	-	TRBJ2-5	CASSLLWGDQETQYF	TGCGCCAGCAGCCTCCTATGGGGGGACCAAGAGACCCAGTACTTC
-	TRBV27	TRBD1	TRBJ1-5	CASSSGGEGQPQHF	TGTGCCAGCAGTTCAGGGGGCGAGGGTCAGCCCCAGCATTTT
-	TRBV5-1	TRBD2	TRBJ2-5	CASSSGTTQETQYF	TGCGCCAGCAGCTCCGGGACTACCCAAGAGACCCAGTACTTC
-	TRBV5-1	TRBD1	TRBJ1-2	CASSPGGHKLANYGYTF	TGCGCCAGCAGCCCAGGGGGCCATAAATTAGCTAACTATGGCTACACCTTC
-	TRBV5-6	TRBD1	TRBJ2-2	CASSLSYRGHTGELFF	TGTGCCAGCAGCTTGAGTTACAGGGGGCACACCGGGGAGCTGTTTTTT
-	TRBV10-3	-	TRBJ1-5	CAISVNGDSNQPQHF	TGTGCCATCAGTGTGAACGGAGATAGCAATCAGCCCCAGCATTTT
-	TRBV7-8	-	TRBJ1-2	CASSSSEGYGYTF	TGTGCCAGCAGCTCCTCTGAGGGCTATGGCTACACCTTC
-	TRBV4-1	TRBD1	TRBJ2-1	CASSDRTGPSYNEQFF	TGCGCCAGCAGCGACCGGACAGGGCCCTCCTACAATGAGCAGTTCTTC
-	TRBV7-2	-	TRBJ2-1	CASSRGSGNNEQFF	TGTGCCAGCAGCCGGGGGTCAGGGAACAATGAGCAGTTCTTC
-	TRBV13	-	TRBJ1-6	CASSLGTPDSPLHF	TGTGCCAGCAGCTTAGGGACACCGGATTCACCCCTCCACTTT
-	TRBV28	TRBD1	TRBJ2-5	CASSYQGAGETQYF	TGTGCCAGCAGTTACCAGGGGGCTGGAGAGACCCAGTACTTC
-	TRBV5-6	TRBD2	TRBJ2-5	CASSLAGGETQYF	TGTGCCAGCAGTCTAGCGGGGGGGGAGACCCAGTACTTC
-	TRBV28	TRBD2	TRBJ2-1	CASSSVRGGVSYNEQFF	TGTGCCAGCAGTTCAGTACGGGGGGGTGTCTCCTACAATGAGCAGTTCTTC
-	TRBV16	-	TRBJ1-4	CASSQSASLNEKLFF	TGTGCCAGCAGCCAATCGGCCAGTTTAAATGAAAAACTGTTTTTT
-	TRBV25-1	TRBD1	TRBJ1-3	CASSDWVAAGQGPNTIYF	TGTGCCAGCAGTGACTGGGTGGCTGCGGGACAGGGTCCGAACACCATATATTTT
once	TRBV7-2	-	TRBJ2-1	CASSLVWDLSYNEQFF	TGTGCCAGCAGCTTAGTGTGGGACTTATCCTACAATGAGCAGTTCTTC
-	TRBV18	-	TRBJ2-3	CASSPFGSTDTQYF	TGTGCCAGCTCACCCTTCGGTAGCACAGATACGCAGTATTTT
-	TRBV19	TRBD1	TRBJ2-1	CASGTGIYNEQFF	TGTGCCTCCGGGACAGGGATATACAATGAGCAGTTCTTC
-	TRBV2	-	TRBJ2-7	CASSESTLARLSYEQYF	TGTGCCAGCAGTGAATCCACACTAGCCCGACTCTCCTACGAGCAGTACTTC
-	TRBV19	TRBD1	TRBJ1-6	CARDGQGGNSPLHF	TGTGCCAGGGACGGACAGGGCGGAAATTCACCCCTCCACTTT